These 2 T cell receptor beta chains came from one sample sequenced in a study of shared clonotypes between healthy human individuals. TCRdb's table, derived via immunoSEQ multiplex PCR, lists solely in-frame clones and lacks some. Among roughly 1,500,000 clones listed, 98% were seen once. Sequences were obtained from naive CD4+ T cells sorted from blood. Subset here: CD45RA+ positively selected. These receptors originate from a man younger than 45 in good health.

The V gene is TRBV18, the J gene TRBJ2-7; D is unclear. The CDR3 runs 14 residues. V gave up 4 bases and J gave up 5 bases, with 15 bases separating them. Germline CDR1 is KGHSH and CDR2 is LQKENI. DNA for the CDR3: TGTGCCAGCTCACTAAATCTAAGCCCTAACGAGCAGTACTTC. It encodes CASSLNLSPNEQYF.

The V and J genes are TRBV5-1 and TRBJ2-1; D not certain. From germline, CDR1 is SGHRS and CDR2 YFSETQ. There are 14 residues in the CDR3. The ends were cut back, 0 bases at V and 4 bases at J, with 8 bases in the middle. The CDR3 protein is CASSLAPQYNEQFF. The CDR3 coding sequence is TGCGCCAGCAGCTTGGCCCCACAATACAATGAGCAGTTCTTC.